The rows below give T cell receptor beta chains drawn from one sample of a study of identical twins. From the 5' RACE reads, TCRdb called clonotypes with MiXCR, one entry per CDR3 protein. The sample consists of hundreds of thousands of distinct CDR3 sequences, 18% of them appearing once. The same sample was also studied in work on T cells expressing NK-cell markers.

What was sequenced was PBMCs. These receptors originate from a woman between 18 and 29 years old in good health. The CDR3 runs from the conserved cysteine through the conserved F or W. D genes are given only for firm matches. The listing skips clone size in some rows; elsewhere it reads once, few, many or a size class.

clone_size: -
j_call: TRBJ2-5
d_call: -
v_call: TRBV7-3
cdr3_aa: CASSPSAKETQYF
cdr3_nt: TGTGCCAGCAGCCCCAGCGCGAAGGAGACCCAGTACTTC

clone_size: many
j_call: TRBJ2-1
d_call: TRBD2
v_call: TRBV12-3/TRBV12-4
cdr3_aa: CASRSSGGSYNEQFF
cdr3_nt: TGTGCCAGCAGGTCTAGCGGGGGCTCCTACAATGAGCAGTTCTTC

clone_size: -
j_call: TRBJ1-2
d_call: -
v_call: TRBV28
cdr3_aa: CASSLRGPSYGYTF
cdr3_nt: TGTGCCAGCAGTTTAAGGGGTCCTAGCTATGGCTACACCTTC

clone_size: -
j_call: TRBJ2-1
d_call: -
v_call: TRBV12-3/TRBV12-4
cdr3_aa: CASSFLGGGGWDEQFF
cdr3_nt: TGTGCCAGCAGTTTTCTGGGCGGGGGCGGCTGGGATGAGCAGTTCTTC

clone_size: -
j_call: TRBJ1-6
d_call: TRBD1
v_call: TRBV9
cdr3_aa: CASSALVQGGDSPLHF
cdr3_nt: TGTGCCAGCAGCGCCCTCGTACAGGGGGGAGACTCACCCCTCCACTTT

clone_size: -
j_call: TRBJ1-6
d_call: TRBD1
v_call: TRBV10-3
cdr3_aa: CAISFQGQGSPLHF
cdr3_nt: TGTGCCATCAGCTTTCAGGGACAGGGGTCACCCCTCCACTTT

clone_size: -
j_call: TRBJ2-1
d_call: TRBD2
v_call: TRBV20-1
cdr3_aa: CSARRGLGNEQFF
cdr3_nt: TGCAGTGCTAGGCGGGGACTAGGCAATGAGCAGTTCTTC

clone_size: many
j_call: TRBJ1-2
d_call: -
v_call: TRBV6-1
cdr3_aa: CASTGRDRDNYGYTF
cdr3_nt: TGTGCCAGCACTGGTCGGGACCGAGATAACTATGGCTACACCTTC

clone_size: few
j_call: TRBJ2-3
d_call: TRBD2
v_call: TRBV12-3/TRBV12-4
cdr3_aa: CASRSSGLAAGMSNTDTQYF
cdr3_nt: TGTGCCAGCAGAAGTAGCGGACTAGCGGCCGGGATGTCGAACACAGATACGCAGTATTTT

clone_size: -
j_call: TRBJ2-3
d_call: TRBD2
v_call: TRBV18
cdr3_aa: CASSPWTSGGPDTQYF
cdr3_nt: TGTGCCAGCTCACCGTGGACTAGCGGGGGTCCAGATACGCAGTATTTT

clone_size: -
j_call: TRBJ1-1
d_call: TRBD1
v_call: TRBV19
cdr3_aa: CASSIGTGNTEAFF
cdr3_nt: TGTGCCAGTAGTATAGGGACAGGGAACACTGAAGCTTTCTTT

clone_size: few
j_call: TRBJ2-7
d_call: -
v_call: TRBV5-1
cdr3_aa: CASSLVTRDEQYF
cdr3_nt: TGCGCCAGCAGCTTGGTGACTAGGGACGAGCAGTACTTC

clone_size: few
j_call: TRBJ1-1
d_call: -
v_call: TRBV5-5
cdr3_aa: CASSRATGWPNTEAFF
cdr3_nt: TGTGCCAGCAGCCGTGCCACAGGCTGGCCGAACACTGAAGCTTTCTTT

clone_size: few
j_call: TRBJ2-7
d_call: -
v_call: TRBV3-1
cdr3_aa: CASSQDEGVREQYF
cdr3_nt: TGTGCCAGCAGCCAAGACGAGGGAGTAAGGGAGCAGTACTTC

clone_size: -
j_call: TRBJ2-7
d_call: TRBD1
v_call: TRBV6-5
cdr3_aa: CASSYSGQGHPYEQYF
cdr3_nt: TGTGCCAGCAGTTACTCCGGACAGGGTCATCCCTACGAGCAGTACTTC

clone_size: many
j_call: TRBJ1-1
d_call: -
v_call: TRBV6-1
cdr3_aa: CASKITKAGEAFF
cdr3_nt: TGTGCCAGCAAAATTACCAAGGCGGGAGAAGCTTTCTTT

clone_size: few
j_call: TRBJ2-7
d_call: TRBD1
v_call: TRBV20-1
cdr3_aa: CSAAGQGVQQYF
cdr3_nt: TGCAGTGCCGCCGGACAGGGGGTCCAGCAGTACTTC

clone_size: -
j_call: TRBJ2-1
d_call: -
v_call: TRBV12-3/TRBV12-4
cdr3_aa: CASSPRDSNNEQFF
cdr3_nt: TGTGCCAGCAGTCCCCGGGATAGCAACAATGAGCAGTTCTTC

clone_size: many
j_call: TRBJ1-5
d_call: -
v_call: TRBV20-1
cdr3_aa: CSARVGAGSQPQHF
cdr3_nt: TGCAGTGCTAGAGTTGGGGCGGGGAGTCAGCCCCAGCATTTT

clone_size: few
j_call: TRBJ1-1
d_call: -
v_call: TRBV5-1
cdr3_aa: CASSSSGGIGNTEAFF
cdr3_nt: TGCGCCAGCAGCTCCTCCGGAGGGATCGGTAACACTGAAGCTTTCTTT

clone_size: few
j_call: TRBJ2-7
d_call: -
v_call: TRBV20-1
cdr3_aa: CSARLGRSLSYEQYF
cdr3_nt: TGCAGTGCTAGATTGGGACGTAGCCTCTCCTACGAGCAGTACTTC

clone_size: -
j_call: TRBJ2-1
d_call: -
v_call: TRBV16
cdr3_aa: CASSPRGLSYNEQFF
cdr3_nt: TGTGCCAGCAGCCCCCGGGGCCTATCCTACAATGAGCAGTTCTTC

clone_size: -
j_call: TRBJ2-2
d_call: TRBD1
v_call: TRBV12-3/TRBV12-4
cdr3_aa: CASSGQVRSGELFF
cdr3_nt: TGTGCCAGCAGTGGACAGGTTCGGTCCGGGGAGCTGTTTTTT

clone_size: -
j_call: TRBJ1-6
d_call: -
v_call: TRBV6-1
cdr3_aa: CASSISYRDSPLHF
cdr3_nt: TGTGCCAGCAGCATCTCGTATCGGGATTCACCCCTCCACTTT

clone_size: -
j_call: TRBJ2-3
d_call: TRBD2
v_call: TRBV9
cdr3_aa: CASSILAGVSDTQYF
cdr3_nt: TGTGCCAGCAGCATACTAGCGGGAGTGTCAGATACGCAGTATTTT

clone_size: few
j_call: TRBJ2-1
d_call: TRBD2
v_call: TRBV5-1
cdr3_aa: CASSLQDSGRGEEQFF
cdr3_nt: TGCGCCAGCAGCTTACAGGATAGCGGGAGAGGGGAGGAGCAGTTCTTC

clone_size: many
j_call: TRBJ2-7
d_call: TRBD1
v_call: TRBV12-3/TRBV12-4
cdr3_aa: CASSLLGQGSYEQYF
cdr3_nt: TGCGCCAGCAGTTTGCTGGGACAGGGATCCTACGAGCAGTACTTC

clone_size: few
j_call: TRBJ2-7
d_call: TRBD2
v_call: TRBV6-1
cdr3_aa: CASSRTSGRYEQYF
cdr3_nt: TGTGCCAGCAGTCGGACTAGCGGGAGGTACGAGCAGTACTTC

clone_size: -
j_call: TRBJ2-7
d_call: -
v_call: TRBV12-3/TRBV12-4
cdr3_aa: CASSTIIGGRRYEQYF
cdr3_nt: TGTGCCAGCAGCACCATCATAGGGGGGCGAAGGTACGAGCAGTACTTC

clone_size: -
j_call: TRBJ2-1
d_call: TRBD2
v_call: TRBV13
cdr3_aa: CASSLTTSGGANFNEQFF
cdr3_nt: TGTGCCAGCAGCTTAACAACTAGCGGGGGCGCCAATTTCAATGAGCAGTTCTTC

clone_size: many
j_call: TRBJ1-1
d_call: -
v_call: TRBV20-1
cdr3_aa: CSAKSSSGGDHTEAFF
cdr3_nt: TGCAGTGCTAAGTCGAGTTCTGGGGGGGATCACACTGAAGCTTTCTTT

clone_size: -
j_call: TRBJ1-5
d_call: -
v_call: TRBV7-9
cdr3_aa: CASSLERVGERQPQHF
cdr3_nt: TGTGCCAGCAGCTTAGAAAGGGTGGGAGAAAGGCAGCCCCAGCATTTT

clone_size: once
j_call: TRBJ2-2
d_call: TRBD1
v_call: TRBV3-1
cdr3_aa: CASSRSTGAGGELFF
cdr3_nt: TGTGCCAGCAGCCGCTCGACAGGGGCAGGCGGGGAGCTGTTTTTT

clone_size: few
j_call: TRBJ1-1
d_call: -
v_call: TRBV7-8
cdr3_aa: CASSSGSLGAEAFF
cdr3_nt: TGTGCCAGCAGCTCAGGGTCCCTGGGAGCTGAAGCTTTCTTT

clone_size: few
j_call: TRBJ2-1
d_call: -
v_call: TRBV25-1
cdr3_aa: CASGHPEGGTYNEQFF
cdr3_nt: TGTGCCAGCGGCCACCCAGAGGGCGGAACCTACAATGAGCAGTTCTTC

clone_size: -
j_call: TRBJ2-3
d_call: -
v_call: TRBV20-1
cdr3_aa: CSALNPVAGGYTQYF
cdr3_nt: TGCAGTGCTCTAAATCCCGTCGCGGGCGGATATACGCAGTATTTT

clone_size: many
j_call: TRBJ2-1
d_call: TRBD2
v_call: TRBV20-1
cdr3_aa: CSARDQLAGGYNEQFF
cdr3_nt: TGCAGTGCTAGGGACCAACTAGCGGGGGGGTACAATGAGCAGTTCTTC

clone_size: many
j_call: TRBJ1-1
d_call: -
v_call: TRBV12-3/TRBV12-4
cdr3_aa: CASNYGYTEAFF
cdr3_nt: TGTGCCAGCAATTACGGTTACACTGAAGCTTTCTTT

clone_size: -
j_call: TRBJ2-3
d_call: -
v_call: TRBV11-2
cdr3_aa: CASSLGARSADTQYF
cdr3_nt: TGTGCCAGCAGCTTAGGAGCCCGTAGCGCGGATACGCAGTATTTT

clone_size: -
j_call: TRBJ2-2
d_call: TRBD1
v_call: TRBV12-3/TRBV12-4
cdr3_aa: CASSRRTGQSGELFF
cdr3_nt: TGTGCCAGCAGCCGGAGGACAGGGCAGAGCGGGGAGCTGTTTTTT

clone_size: -
j_call: TRBJ2-3
d_call: -
v_call: TRBV5-1
cdr3_aa: CASSLGGTKDTQYF
cdr3_nt: TGCGCCAGCAGCTTGGGAGGGACGAAAGATACGCAGTATTTT

clone_size: few
j_call: TRBJ2-3
d_call: -
v_call: TRBV20-1
cdr3_aa: CSARDQTGSSADTQYF
cdr3_nt: TGCAGTGCTAGAGATCAGACCGGGAGTTCCGCAGATACGCAGTATTTT

clone_size: few
j_call: TRBJ2-1
d_call: -
v_call: TRBV29-1
cdr3_aa: CSGGPGYNEQFF
cdr3_nt: TGCAGCGGAGGGCCTGGATACAATGAGCAGTTCTTC

clone_size: few
j_call: TRBJ1-2
d_call: -
v_call: TRBV5-6
cdr3_aa: CASSSDRTHGYTF
cdr3_nt: TGTGCCAGCAGCTCCGACAGGACCCACGGCTACACCTTC

clone_size: few
j_call: TRBJ1-3
d_call: -
v_call: TRBV10-3
cdr3_aa: CAISESGGGNTIYF
cdr3_nt: TGTGCCATCAGTGAGTCAGGGGGTGGAAACACCATATATTTT

clone_size: few
j_call: TRBJ1-1
d_call: -
v_call: TRBV5-1
cdr3_aa: CASSLAAGRGTEAFF
cdr3_nt: TGCGCCAGCAGCTTGGCTGCCGGGCGGGGCACTGAAGCTTTCTTT

clone_size: few
j_call: TRBJ1-6
d_call: -
v_call: TRBV12-3/TRBV12-4
cdr3_aa: CASSSGGRRPLHF
cdr3_nt: TGTGCCAGCAGTTCGGGAGGTCGCCGCCCCCTCCACTTT

clone_size: many
j_call: TRBJ2-1
d_call: -
v_call: TRBV12-3/TRBV12-4
cdr3_aa: CASSLTDNEQFF
cdr3_nt: TGTGCCAGCAGTTTAACGGATAATGAGCAGTTCTTC

clone_size: few
j_call: TRBJ1-1
d_call: -
v_call: TRBV12-3/TRBV12-4
cdr3_aa: CASSPGQYTEAFF
cdr3_nt: TGTGCCAGCAGTCCCGGACAGTACACTGAAGCTTTCTTT

clone_size: -
j_call: TRBJ2-3
d_call: TRBD2
v_call: TRBV5-1
cdr3_aa: CASSLDPSGRGRTQYF
cdr3_nt: TGCGCCAGCAGCCTGGATCCTAGCGGGAGGGGGCGGACGCAGTATTTT

clone_size: many
j_call: TRBJ2-1
d_call: TRBD2
v_call: TRBV12-3/TRBV12-4
cdr3_aa: CASSLGTSGPYNEQFF
cdr3_nt: TGTGCCAGCAGCCTCGGGACTAGCGGGCCTTACAATGAGCAGTTCTTC

clone_size: -
j_call: TRBJ1-2
d_call: -
v_call: TRBV3-1
cdr3_aa: CASSQVTGGYTF
cdr3_nt: TGTGCCAGCAGCCAAGTTACAGGCGGCTACACCTTC

clone_size: few
j_call: TRBJ2-1
d_call: TRBD1
v_call: TRBV29-1
cdr3_aa: CSVRRQGFYEQFF
cdr3_nt: TGCAGCGTTAGAAGACAGGGTTTTTATGAGCAGTTCTTC